This T cell receptor (beta chain) was sequenced in a study of Ad26.COV2.S vaccination and SARS-CoV-2 variants. Study findings and constraints: Non-spike TCR breadth did not differ much between vaccine and placebo recipients. Higher spike-specific TCR breadth was found in vaccine recipients than in placebo recipients. After vaccination, reports described spike-specific CD8+ and CD4+ T cell responses as showing substantial breadth.

With regard to this clone: Its antigen is undetermined.

There are 15 residues in the CDR3. Germline assignment: CDR1 MGHRA and CDR2 YSYEKL. Trimming removed 3 bases at V and 6 bases at J, with 15 bases between. Assay: immunoSEQ multiplex PCR; the TCRdb copy retains only in-frame clones and omits some. The repertoire holds over 90,000 clones, with roughly 80% as singletons. This sequence joins TRBV4-1 and TRBJ1-5; D not resolved. The starting material was peripheral blood, obtained after recovery from COVID-19. This clonotype was obtained from a human donor who had recovered from COVID-19. CDR3 region: CASSHGRAVGQPQHF. CDR3 sequence (DNA): TGCGCCAGCAGCCACGGGAGGGCTGTAGGTCAGCCCCAGCATTTT.